This T cell receptor (beta chain) is from a study of T cell therapy after organ transplantation. Some clones are missing from TCRdb's copy, which holds only in-frame ones; the method was immunoSEQ multiplex PCR. The sample has over 20,000 clones, around 83% seen once. V was trimmed by 0 bases and J by 3 bases, leaving 6 bases between them. The CDR3 contains 13 residues. The germline gives CDR1 SGHDT, CDR2 YYEEEE. The time point was: 20-29 weeks after completion of therapy. A word on this clone: Its antigen is currently unknown.

Sequencing used CD8+ T cells from blood, obtained after autologous CMV-specific T cell therapy. The sequence came from a human patient who had received a solid organ transplant and had CMV disease. The T cells may come from the graft donor. This rearrangement joins TRBV5-6 to TRBJ1-2; D not certain. The CDR3 loop is CASSLAADYGYTF. CDR3 coding DNA: TGTGCCAGCAGCTTGGCTGCTGACTATGGCTACACCTTC.